The 3 T cell receptor beta chains presented below share a single source sample, sequenced in a study of blood T cell repertoires in COVID-19. Clones were read by immunoSEQ multiplex PCR, and TCRdb kept only the in-frame ones, dropping some. The sample lists about 190,000 clones; under 90% were seen once. Sequencing was done on a sample of peripheral blood. These receptors were collected from a man aged 40-49 years with acute or convalescent COVID-19.

This rearrangement joins TRBV3-1 (or the pseudogene TRBV3-2) to TRBJ1-1; no clear D. Germline values: CDR1 LGHDT, CDR2 YNNKEL (reference sequence). The CDR3 contains 14 residues. Trimming left V 3 bases short and J 7 bases short, with 15 bases between. CDR3 coding DNA: TGTGCCAGCAGCCAGTCGTCGGGGTGGGTTGAAGCTTTCTTT. Translation gives CASSQSSGWVEAFF.

This clone showed up just a few times. The chain carries TRBV4-1 and TRBJ2-7; 9 bases match TRBD1. The length of the CDR3 is 16 residues. V dropped 3 bases and J dropped 7; count of bases not matched to a gene: 13. The germline V gene has CDR1 MGHRA and CDR2 YSYEKL. The CDR3 region has the DNA TGCGCCAGCAGCCAGGCCCGGACAGGGGATCCGTGGGAGCAGTACTTC. The encoded protein is CASSQARTGDPWEQYF.

The chain links TRBV3-1 (or the pseudogene TRBV3-2) to TRBJ2-5, with 7 positions matching TRBD2. This CDR3 contains 16 residues. Germline loops: CDR1 LGHDT, CDR2 YNNKEL (reference sequence). Trimming cost V 1 base and J 5 bases; bases outside gene matches: 10. This CDR3 reads CASSQGAGDPLETQYF. The CDR3 bases are TGTGCCAGCAGCCAAGGGGCGGGGGATCCCCTGGAGACCCAGTACTTC.